This T cell receptor (beta chain) was sequenced during a study of tumor-infiltrating lymphocytes in localized non-small cell lung cancer. General study findings and limits: Not all patients were TCR sequenced, owing to tissue quantity. Technical variation could not be separated from intratumor heterogeneity here.

CDR1 is LNHNV, CDR2 YYDKDF, per germline (reference sequence). V was pared by 0 bases and J by 4 bases, with 13 bases between. This CDR3 is built from 15 residues. Details on this clone: Its specificity is not known.

Only in-frame clones appear in the TCRdb table, and some are missing; sequencing was by immunoSEQ multiplex PCR. The data show about 9,500 clones, with roughly 70% seen just once and under 15% held by the top ten. The rearrangement joins TRBV15 to TRBJ2-7, with D possibly being TRBD1 (6 bases). Sample: lung tumor tissue. This receptor was taken from a human donor with non-small cell lung cancer. This CDR3 reads CATSREQGQGYEQYF. CDR3 DNA sequence: TGTGCCACCAGCAGAGAACAGGGCCAGGGTTACGAGCAGTACTTC.